A selection of T cell receptor beta chains follows, all from one sample in a study of blood T cell repertoires in COVID-19. Libraries were prepared by immunoSEQ multiplex PCR; TCRdb keeps only in-frame clonotypes and omits some of them. Among about 83,000 clones, around 84% were seen once, and the ten largest hold around a fifth. The sequencing input was peripheral blood. The receptors were gathered from a woman older than 75 in a cohort sampled during active or convalescent COVID-19. The CDR3 runs from the conserved cysteine through the conserved F or W. A D gene is named only where the DNA matches it firmly. Size is omitted from some rows. Given values are once, few, many or a class for expanded clones.

length	J	V	size	D	CDR3	DNA
15	TRBJ1-6	TRBV11-2	.	.	CASSLSQAVNSPLHF	TGTGCCAGCAGCTTATCGCAGGCCGTTAATTCACCCCTCCACTTT
13	TRBJ1-2	TRBV12-3/TRBV12-4	.	.	CASSPDTNYGYTF	TGTGCCAGCAGTCCGGACACGAACTATGGCTACACCTTC
15	TRBJ2-3	TRBV9	.	TRBD2	CASSVYGGSGDTQYF	TGTGCCAGCAGCGTTTACGGCGGGAGTGGGGATACGCAGTATTTT
14	TRBJ1-5	TRBV10-3	.	TRBD1	CAISEKQGAQPQHF	TGTGCCATCAGTGAGAAACAGGGGGCCCAGCCCCAGCATTTT
15	TRBJ1-2	TRBV30	.	.	CAWSAGPDIPLGYTF	TGTGCCTGGAGTGCGGGCCCGGACATCCCTCTTGGCTACACCTTC
13	TRBJ2-1	TRBV12-3/TRBV12-4	.	.	CASSTGQNNEQFF	TGTGCCAGCAGTACCGGACAGAACAATGAGCAGTTCTTC
15	TRBJ1-1	TRBV6-1	.	.	CASSDVVAPNREAFF	TGTGCCAGCAGTGATGTGGTCGCGCCTAACCGCGAAGCTTTCTTT
12	TRBJ2-5	TRBV5-1	.	.	CASSLDRETQYF	TGCGCCAGCAGCTTGGACCGGGAGACCCAGTACTTC
16	TRBJ1-5	TRBV7-5	.	.	CARSRPRERESQPQHF	TGTGCCAGGTCTCGGCCAAGGGAGAGAGAATCTCAGCCCCAGCATTTT
15	TRBJ1-2	TRBV6-5	.	TRBD1	CASSSTGWGYYGYTF	TGTGCCAGCAGTTCGACAGGGTGGGGCTATTATGGCTACACCTTC
14	TRBJ2-7	TRBV7-2	.	.	CASSLSSRNYEQYF	TGTGCCAGCAGCCTAAGTAGCAGAAACTACGAGCAGTACTTC
15	TRBJ2-1	TRBV5-4	.	TRBD2	CASSLGGSSYNEQFF	TGTGCCAGCAGCTTGGGCGGGAGCTCCTACAATGAGCAGTTCTTC
15	TRBJ1-3	TRBV19	once	.	CASRPDKATGNTIYF	TGTGCCAGTAGACCTGACAAAGCTACTGGAAACACCATATATTTT
15	TRBJ1-1	TRBV6-1	.	.	CASSERWAGSNEAFF	TGTGCCAGCAGTGAGAGGTGGGCTGGGAGCAATGAAGCTTTCTTT
14	TRBJ2-7	TRBV28	.	.	CASSLNGRDYEQYF	TGTGCCAGCAGTCTCAATGGGCGGGACTACGAGCAGTACTTC
15	TRBJ1-2	TRBV19	.	TRBD1	CASSITGTGKSGYTF	TGTGCCAGTAGTATTACCGGGACAGGGAAGAGTGGCTACACCTTC
13	TRBJ1-2	TRBV6-5	.	.	CASRGSGVRGYTF	TGTGCCAGCAGGGGTTCAGGGGTGCGTGGCTACACCTTC
16	TRBJ1-1	TRBV21-1	.	.	CASTALVYRVTTEAFF	TGTGCCAGCACCGCACTAGTTTACAGGGTGACCACTGAAGCTTTCTTT
14	TRBJ1-4	TRBV5-1	.	TRBD1	CASRRDRTNEKLFF	TGCGCCAGCAGGCGGGACAGAACTAATGAAAAACTGTTTTTT
13	TRBJ1-6	TRBV9	.	.	CASSPGDREPLHF	TGTGCCAGCAGCCCAGGCGACCGGGAACCCCTCCACTTT
12	TRBJ1-6	TRBV6-5	.	.	CASRGNDSPLHF	TGTGCCAGCAGGGGCAACGATTCACCCCTCCACTTT
16	TRBJ1-2	TRBV7-9	.	TRBD1	CASSRRLTGALEGYTF	TGTGCCAGCAGCCGACGCCTGACAGGGGCGCTAGAAGGCTACACCTTC